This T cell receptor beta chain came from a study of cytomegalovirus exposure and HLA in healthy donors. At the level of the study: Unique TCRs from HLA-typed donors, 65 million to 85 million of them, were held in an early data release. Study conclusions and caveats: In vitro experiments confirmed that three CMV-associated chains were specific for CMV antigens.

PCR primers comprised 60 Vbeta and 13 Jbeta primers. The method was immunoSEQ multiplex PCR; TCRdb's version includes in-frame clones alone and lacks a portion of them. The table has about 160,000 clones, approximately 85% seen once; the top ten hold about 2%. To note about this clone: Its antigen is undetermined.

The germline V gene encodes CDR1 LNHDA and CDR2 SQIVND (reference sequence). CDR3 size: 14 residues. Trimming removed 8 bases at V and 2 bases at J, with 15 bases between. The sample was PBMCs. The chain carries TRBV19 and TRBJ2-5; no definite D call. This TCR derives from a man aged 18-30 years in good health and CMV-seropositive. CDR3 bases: TGTGCCAGTTCTAATACCGGTACGCAAGAGACCCAGTACTTC. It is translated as CASSNTGTQETQYF.